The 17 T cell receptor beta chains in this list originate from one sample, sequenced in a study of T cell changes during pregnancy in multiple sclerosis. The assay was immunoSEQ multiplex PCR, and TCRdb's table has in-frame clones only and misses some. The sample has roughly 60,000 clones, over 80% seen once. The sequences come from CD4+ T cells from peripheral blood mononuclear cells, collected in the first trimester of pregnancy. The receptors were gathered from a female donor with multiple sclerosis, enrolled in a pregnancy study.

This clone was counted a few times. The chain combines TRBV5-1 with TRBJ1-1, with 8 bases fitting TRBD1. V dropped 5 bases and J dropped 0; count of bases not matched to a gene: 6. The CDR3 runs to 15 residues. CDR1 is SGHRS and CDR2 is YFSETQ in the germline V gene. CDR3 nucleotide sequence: TGCGCCAGCAGTCAACTGGACAGGGTGAACACTGAAGCTTTCTTT. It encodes CASSQLDRVNTEAFF.

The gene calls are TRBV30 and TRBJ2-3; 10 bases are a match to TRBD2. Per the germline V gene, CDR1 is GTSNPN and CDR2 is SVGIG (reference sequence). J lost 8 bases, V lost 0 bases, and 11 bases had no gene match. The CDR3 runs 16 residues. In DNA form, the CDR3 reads TGTGCCTGGAGTGTAGGGGGTAGCGGGAGGTCGGGTACGCAGTATTTT. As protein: CAWSVGGSGRSGTQYF.

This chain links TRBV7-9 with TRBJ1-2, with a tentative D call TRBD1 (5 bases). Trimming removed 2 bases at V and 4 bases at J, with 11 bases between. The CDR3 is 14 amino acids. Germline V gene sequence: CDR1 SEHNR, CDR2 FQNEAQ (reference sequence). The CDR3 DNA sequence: TGTGCCAGCAGCTTACCCGTGACAGTCTATGGCTACACCTTC. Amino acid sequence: CASSLPVTVYGYTF.

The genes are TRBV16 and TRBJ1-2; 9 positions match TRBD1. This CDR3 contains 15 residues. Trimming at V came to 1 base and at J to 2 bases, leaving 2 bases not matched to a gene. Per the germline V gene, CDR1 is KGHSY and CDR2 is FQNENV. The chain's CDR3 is CASSQFGQGNYGYTF. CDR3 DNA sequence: TGTGCCAGCAGCCAATTCGGACAGGGGAACTATGGCTACACCTTC.

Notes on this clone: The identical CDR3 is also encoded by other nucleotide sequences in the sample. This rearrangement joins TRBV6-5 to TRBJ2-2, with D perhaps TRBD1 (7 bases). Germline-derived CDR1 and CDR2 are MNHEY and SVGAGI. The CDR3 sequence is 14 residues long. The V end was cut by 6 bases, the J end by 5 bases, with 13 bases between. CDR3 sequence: CASRRTGGTGELFF. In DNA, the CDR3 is TGTGCCAGCAGAAGGACAGGAGGGACCGGGGAGCTGTTTTTT.

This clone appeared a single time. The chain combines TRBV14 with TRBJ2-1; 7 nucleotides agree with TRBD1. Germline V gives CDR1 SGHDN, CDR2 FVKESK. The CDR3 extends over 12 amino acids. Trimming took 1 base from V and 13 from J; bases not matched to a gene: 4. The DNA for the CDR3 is TGTGCCAGCAGCCAAGGGGGGACAGCACAGTTCTTC. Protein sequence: CASSQGGTAQFF.

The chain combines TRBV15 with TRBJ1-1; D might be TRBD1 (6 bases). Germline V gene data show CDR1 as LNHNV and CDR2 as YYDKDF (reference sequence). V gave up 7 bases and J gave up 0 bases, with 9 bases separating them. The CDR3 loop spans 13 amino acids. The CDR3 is CATKQGMNTEAFF. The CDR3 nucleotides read TGTGCCACCAAACAGGGAATGAACACTGAAGCTTTCTTT.

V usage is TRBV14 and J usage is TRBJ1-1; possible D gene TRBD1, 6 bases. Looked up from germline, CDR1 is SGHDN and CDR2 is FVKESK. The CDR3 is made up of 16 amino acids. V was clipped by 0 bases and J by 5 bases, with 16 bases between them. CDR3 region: CASSQDNRARRTEAFF. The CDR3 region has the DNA TGTGCCAGCAGCCAAGATAACAGGGCTAGGCGGACTGAAGCTTTCTTT. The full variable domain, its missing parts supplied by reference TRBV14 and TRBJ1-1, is EAGVTQFPSHSVIEKGQTVTLRCDPISGHDNLYWYRRVMGKEIKFLLHFVKESKQDESGMPNNRFLAERTGGTYSTLKVQPAELEDSGVYFCASSQDNRARRTEAFFGQGTRLTVV.

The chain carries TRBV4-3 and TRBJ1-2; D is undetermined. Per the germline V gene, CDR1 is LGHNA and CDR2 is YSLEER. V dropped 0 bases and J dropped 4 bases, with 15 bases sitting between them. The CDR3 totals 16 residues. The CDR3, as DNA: TGCGCCAGCAGCCAAGAAAATCTGGGCTTCTCCTATGGCTACACCTTC. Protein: CASSQENLGFSYGYTF.

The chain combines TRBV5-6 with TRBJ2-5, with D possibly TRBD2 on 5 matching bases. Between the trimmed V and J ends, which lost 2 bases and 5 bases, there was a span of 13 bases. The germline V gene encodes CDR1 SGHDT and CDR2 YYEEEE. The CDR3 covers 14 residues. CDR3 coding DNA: TGTGCCAGCAGCTTTAAGGCCGGGATCGAGACCCAGTACTTC. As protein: CASSFKAGIETQYF.

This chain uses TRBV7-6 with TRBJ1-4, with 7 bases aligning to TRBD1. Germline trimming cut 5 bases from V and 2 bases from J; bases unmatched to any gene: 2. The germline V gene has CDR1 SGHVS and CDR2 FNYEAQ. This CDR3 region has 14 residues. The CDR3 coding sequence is TGTGCCAGCAGCCGAGGGGGCACTAATGAAAAACTGTTTTTT. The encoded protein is CASSRGGTNEKLFF.

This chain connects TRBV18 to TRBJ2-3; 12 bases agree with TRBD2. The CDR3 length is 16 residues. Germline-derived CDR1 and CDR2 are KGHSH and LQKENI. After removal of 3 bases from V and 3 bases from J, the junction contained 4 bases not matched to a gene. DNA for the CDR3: TGTGCCAGCTCACCGACTAGCGGGAGTTGGACAGATACGCAGTATTTT. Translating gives CASSPTSGSWTDTQYF.

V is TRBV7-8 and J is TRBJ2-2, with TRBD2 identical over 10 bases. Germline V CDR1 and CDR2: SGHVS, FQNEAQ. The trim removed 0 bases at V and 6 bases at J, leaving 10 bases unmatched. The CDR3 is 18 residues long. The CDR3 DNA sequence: TGTGCCAGCAGCTTAGCGCGGCTAGCGGGAGAACTACCCGGGGAGCTGTTTTTT. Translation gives CASSLARLAGELPGELFF.

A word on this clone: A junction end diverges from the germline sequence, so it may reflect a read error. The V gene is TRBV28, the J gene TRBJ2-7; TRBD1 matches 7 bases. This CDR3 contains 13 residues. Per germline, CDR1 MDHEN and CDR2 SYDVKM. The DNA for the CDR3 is TGTGCCAGCAGTTTAGCGAACAGGGGCTTTTGGCACTTC. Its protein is CASSLANRGFWHF.

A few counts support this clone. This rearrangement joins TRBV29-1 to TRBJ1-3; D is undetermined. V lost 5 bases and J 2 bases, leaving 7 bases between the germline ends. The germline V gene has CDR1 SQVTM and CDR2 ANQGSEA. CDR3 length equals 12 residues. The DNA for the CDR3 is TGCAGCGTTAGCTTGGCTGGAAACACCATATATTTT. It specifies CSVSLAGNTIYF.

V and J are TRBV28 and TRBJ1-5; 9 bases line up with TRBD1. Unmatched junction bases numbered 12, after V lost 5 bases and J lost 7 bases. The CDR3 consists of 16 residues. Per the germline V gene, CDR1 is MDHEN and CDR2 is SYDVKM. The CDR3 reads CASSPNPGQGRQPQHF. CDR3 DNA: TGTGCCAGCAGTCCCAACCCGGGACAGGGCAGGCAGCCCCAGCATTTT.

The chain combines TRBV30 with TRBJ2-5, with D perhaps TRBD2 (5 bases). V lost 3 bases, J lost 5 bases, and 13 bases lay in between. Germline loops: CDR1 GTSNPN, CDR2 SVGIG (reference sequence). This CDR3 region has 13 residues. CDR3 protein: CAWSGVGGETQYF. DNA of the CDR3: TGTGCCTGGAGCGGGGTCGGTGGGGAGACCCAGTACTTC.